This is a list of T cell receptor beta chains from one sample in a study of OX40 agonist ivuxolimab in advanced cancers. TCRdb's table, derived via immunoSEQ multiplex PCR, lists solely in-frame clones and lacks some. The sample lists fewer than 90,000 clones, almost 95% occurring once. The sample in question was CD4+ or CD8+ T cells sorted from blood, obtained in a trial of the OX40 agonist ivuxolimab. The receptors here all came from an adult with an advanced solid tumor such as melanoma, head and neck, liver or kidney cancer. Both conserved end residues are part of each CDR3. A D gene is named only where the DNA matches it firmly. Not every row has a clone size; where given, it reads once, few, many or a size class.

CDR3 DNA: TGTGCCAGCAGCTTCCTGGGATCGCTTACCTACGAGCAGTACTTC
CDR3 protein: CASSFLGSLTYEQYF
clone size: once
J gene: TRBJ2-7
D gene: .
V gene: TRBV7-2

CDR3 DNA: TGTGCCAGCAGCTTAGGATCGGAAACGCAGTATTTT
CDR3 protein: CASSLGSETQYF
clone size: few
J gene: TRBJ2-3
D gene: .
V gene: TRBV11-3

CDR3 DNA: TGTGCCACCAGCAGAGATGGAAACAGGGAGGGAGAGACCCAGTACTTC
CDR3 protein: CATSRDGNREGETQYF
clone size: .
J gene: TRBJ2-5
D gene: .
V gene: TRBV15

CDR3 DNA: TGTGCCAGCAGTTACTCTGGGCGGCCTAACTATGGCTACACCTTC
CDR3 protein: CASSYSGRPNYGYTF
clone size: .
J gene: TRBJ1-2
D gene: .
V gene: TRBV6-5

CDR3 DNA: TGTGCCAGCAGTCTCCCGGGACACTTAGAGGCCGAGCAGTACTTC
CDR3 protein: CASSLPGHLEAEQYF
clone size: .
J gene: TRBJ2-7
D gene: .
V gene: TRBV28

CDR3 DNA: TGTGCCAGCAGCCCCCCGGCGGAAGAGAACACAGATACGCAGTATTTT
CDR3 protein: CASSPPAEENTDTQYF
clone size: .
J gene: TRBJ2-3
D gene: .
V gene: TRBV5-6

CDR3 DNA: TGTGCCAGCAGTGCTGGCCAGAACTATGGCTACACCTTC
CDR3 protein: CASSAGQNYGYTF
clone size: few
J gene: TRBJ1-2
D gene: .
V gene: TRBV2

CDR3 DNA: TGCGCCAGCAGCTTGGGGCCGAGGGGAGAGACCCAGTACTTC
CDR3 protein: CASSLGPRGETQYF
clone size: .
J gene: TRBJ2-5
D gene: .
V gene: TRBV5-1

CDR3 DNA: TGTGCCAGCATTCCTTCCGGGGGGGCCCCCTACAATGAGCAGTTCTTC
CDR3 protein: CASIPSGGAPYNEQFF
clone size: .
J gene: TRBJ2-1
D gene: TRBD2
V gene: TRBV27

CDR3 DNA: TGTGCCAGCAGCTTGGAAGCAGCCCTCTCTGAAGCTTTCTTT
CDR3 protein: CASSLEAALSEAFF
clone size: .
J gene: TRBJ1-1
D gene: .
V gene: TRBV5-4

CDR3 DNA: TGTGCCTTAAAAGGGACAGCAGCAACTAATGAAAAACTGTTTTTT
CDR3 protein: CALKGTAATNEKLFF
clone size: .
J gene: TRBJ1-4
D gene: TRBD1
V gene: TRBV30

CDR3 DNA: TGTGCTAGCAGCTTAAGCACCGGGACAGCCCAAGAGACCCAGTACTTC
CDR3 protein: CASSLSTGTAQETQYF
clone size: .
J gene: TRBJ2-5
D gene: TRBD1
V gene: TRBV7-7

CDR3 DNA: TGTGCCAGCATACGGGCTCCGGAGGGCTACGAGCAGTACTTC
CDR3 protein: CASIRAPEGYEQYF
clone size: .
J gene: TRBJ2-7
D gene: .
V gene: TRBV2

CDR3 DNA: TGTGCCAGCGGAACTCCCTTAGGGAGGGGGACTGAAGCTTTCTTT
CDR3 protein: CASGTPLGRGTEAFF
clone size: .
J gene: TRBJ1-1
D gene: .
V gene: TRBV6-6

CDR3 DNA: TGTGCCAGCAGCTACGGGACAGGGGGCGGATTTAACTATGGCTACACCTTC
CDR3 protein: CASSYGTGGGFNYGYTF
clone size: .
J gene: TRBJ1-2
D gene: TRBD1
V gene: TRBV7-8

CDR3 DNA: TGTGCCAGTAGTCCCCGACAGGGCAATCAGCCCCAGCATTTT
CDR3 protein: CASSPRQGNQPQHF
clone size: .
J gene: TRBJ1-5
D gene: .
V gene: TRBV19

CDR3 DNA: TGTGCCAGCACCCTCTGGGGGGGGAATGAGCAGTTCTTC
CDR3 protein: CASTLWGGNEQFF
clone size: .
J gene: TRBJ2-1
D gene: TRBD2
V gene: TRBV6-6

CDR3 DNA: TGTGCCATCAGTGAGTTTTCGAGGGGCTATAACTACGAGCAGTACTTC
CDR3 protein: CAISEFSRGYNYEQYF
clone size: once
J gene: TRBJ2-7
D gene: .
V gene: TRBV10-3

CDR3 DNA: TGTGCCACCAGCAGAGGCGGGTGGGGAGAGACCCAGTACTTC
CDR3 protein: CATSRGGWGETQYF
clone size: .
J gene: TRBJ2-5
D gene: .
V gene: TRBV15

CDR3 DNA: TGTGCCAGCAGCTCAGACCCGACCGGGACAGGGTGGCGGGGCTACACCTTC
CDR3 protein: CASSSDPTGTGWRGYTF
clone size: .
J gene: TRBJ1-2
D gene: TRBD1
V gene: TRBV7-2

CDR3 DNA: TGTGCCACTCAGGGGAACTATGGCTACACCTTC
CDR3 protein: CATQGNYGYTF
clone size: .
J gene: TRBJ1-2
D gene: .
V gene: TRBV6-1

CDR3 DNA: TGTGCCAGCAGCTCGCACAGGGCCTCCTACGAGCAGTACTTC
CDR3 protein: CASSSHRASYEQYF
clone size: .
J gene: TRBJ2-7
D gene: .
V gene: TRBV7-8

CDR3 DNA: TGTGCCAGCAGAGGGACTAGCGGGAGCACAGATACGCAGTATTTT
CDR3 protein: CASRGTSGSTDTQYF
clone size: .
J gene: TRBJ2-3
D gene: TRBD2
V gene: TRBV6-6

CDR3 DNA: TGTGCCAGCACCCCTCGGGGGAGGGATCAGCCCCAGCATTTT
CDR3 protein: CASTPRGRDQPQHF
clone size: .
J gene: TRBJ1-5
D gene: .
V gene: TRBV7-2

CDR3 DNA: TGCGCCAGCAGCTCCCAGACAGGGGCGGATGGCTACACCTTC
CDR3 protein: CASSSQTGADGYTF
clone size: .
J gene: TRBJ1-2
D gene: TRBD1
V gene: TRBV5-1

CDR3 DNA: TGTGCCACCAGCAGAGATTCGTCCCGGACCAAGCACAATGAGCAGTTCTTC
CDR3 protein: CATSRDSSRTKHNEQFF
clone size: .
J gene: TRBJ2-1
D gene: .
V gene: TRBV15

CDR3 DNA: TGCGCCAGCAGCTTGGTTATCGGCACCAGCACAGATACGCAGTATTTT
CDR3 protein: CASSLVIGTSTDTQYF
clone size: .
J gene: TRBJ2-3
D gene: .
V gene: TRBV5-1

CDR3 DNA: TGTGCCAGCACCAAGGGGGACAGCTATGGCTACACCTTC
CDR3 protein: CASTKGDSYGYTF
clone size: .
J gene: TRBJ1-2
D gene: TRBD1
V gene: TRBV6-5

CDR3 DNA: TGTGCCAGCAGCGTAGAGGGGGGGCTATTGGAGACCCAGTACTTC
CDR3 protein: CASSVEGGLLETQYF
clone size: .
J gene: TRBJ2-5
D gene: .
V gene: TRBV9

CDR3 DNA: TGTGCTAGCAGCTTAGACAGGGCACAGCCCCAGCATTTT
CDR3 protein: CASSLDRAQPQHF
clone size: .
J gene: TRBJ1-5
D gene: TRBD1
V gene: TRBV7-7

CDR3 DNA: TGTGCCAGTAGTATGATTGGGCTAGCGGACTCCTACGAGCAGTACTTC
CDR3 protein: CASSMIGLADSYEQYF
clone size: .
J gene: TRBJ2-7
D gene: TRBD2
V gene: TRBV19